The 27 T cell receptor beta chains presented below share a single source sample, sequenced in a study of T cells in women clearing cervical HPV infection (dated by TCRdb to 2016 to 2019). Receptor amplification or capture employed the immunoSEQ multiplex PCR assay. What TCRdb holds here is the immuneACCESS table cut down to in-frame rearrangements. Part of the clones is not present; checked against another copy, under half of the missing clones reflect an unresolved V gene, and the others are unexplained. The sample's table lists a count of roughly 28,000 clones. The ten largest clones take up 8.5% to 14% of the sample. What was sequenced was blood buffy coat. These receptors originate from a woman between 18 and 75 years old with a cervical HPV16 infection that either progressed to CIN3+ or cleared (not recorded which).

As regards this clone: Read coverage stops 3 residues before the CDR3 terminus; the germline J gene supplies the remainder. This rearrangement joins TRBV9 to TRBJ2-5; D not certain. The V gene's germline CDR1 is SGDLS and CDR2 YYNGEE. Trimming cost V 0 bases and J 2 bases, with 5 bases left between them. The CDR3 contains 13 residues. This CDR3 reads CASSVGQQETQYF. Partial CDR3 DNA: TGTGCCAGCAGCGTAGGGCAGCAAGAGACC.

Regarding this clone: Coverage ceases 3 residues before the CDR3 finishes, and the germline J gene fills in the end. V usage is TRBV19 and J usage is TRBJ1-2; D gene uncertain. In germline, CDR1 is LNHDA, CDR2 SQIVND (reference sequence). This CDR3 contains 16 residues. The covered CDR3 bases are TGTGCCAGTAGTTCACTGCTAGCGGGAGGGTACTACGAC. It is translated as CASSSLLAGGYYD. The full CDR3 is CASSSLLAGGYYDYTF.

As regards this clone: The read gets to within 3 residues of the CDR3 end, and the germline J gene fills in the rest. The chain carries TRBV2 and TRBJ1-5, with TRBD1 matching 7 bases. The V and J ends lost 6 bases and 2 bases, in that order; junction bases with no gene match: 7. Germline loops: CDR1 SNHLY, CDR2 FYNNEI. The CDR3 has 15 amino acids. The part of the CDR3 DNA that was read is TGTGCCAGCAGAGCAGGGGGTAGGGGCAATCAGCCC. This gives the protein CASRAGGRGNQP. The CDR3 in its entirety is CASRAGGRGNQPQHF.

Of note for this clone: The read stops 3 residues short of the end of the CDR3; the missing end is completed from the germline J gene. The J gene is TRBJ2-7, the V gene TRBV19; the D gene is possibly TRBD1 (5 bases). The CDR3 runs to 14 residues. CDR1 is LNHDA, CDR2 SQIVND, per germline (reference sequence). Trimming took 6 bases from V and 2 from J, leaving 14 bases between them. The CDR3 loop is CASRSDSLAYEQYF. The DNA read from the CDR3 is TGTGCCAGTAGATCAGACAGTCTGGCCTACGAG.

A word on this clone: The CDR3 end is not reached by the read, which stops 3 residues before it; the germline J gene fills it in. The chain employs TRBV6-2 or TRBV6-3 and TRBJ2-2; D might be TRBD1 (6 bases). V was cut by 5 bases and J by 5 bases, with 12 bases left in between. Germline V CDR1 and CDR2: MNHEY, SVGEGT. CDR3 length: 14 residues. CDR3 DNA (partial): TGTGCCAGCAGTAAGACAGGCTCAACCGGGGAG. Its protein product is CASSKTGSTGE. The whole CDR3 protein reads CASSKTGSTGELFF.

In the case of this clone: The read finishes 3 residues shy of the CDR3 end, and the germline J gene is used to complete it. The chain is built from TRBV5-1 and TRBJ2-1, with D uncertain. The CDR3 has 15 amino acids. Trimming took off 0 bases at V and 0 bases at J, with 7 bases between the two ends. The germline gives CDR1 SGHRS, CDR2 YFSETQ. The DNA read from the CDR3 is TGCGCCAGCAGCTTGGAGGTCGCCTCCTACAATGAG. This encodes CASSLEVASYNE. The CDR3 reads in full as CASSLEVASYNEQFF.

The CDR3 loop is CAISEGSDTQYF. The DNA read from the CDR3 is TGTGCCATCAGTGAGGGCTCAGATACG. The gene calls are TRBV10-3 and TRBJ2-3, with unresolved D. The read ends 3 residues early relative to the CDR3; the germline J gene fills the gap. The CDR3 runs 12 residues. Germline values: CDR1 ENHRY, CDR2 SYGVKD. The V gene lost 2 bases and the J gene lost 4 bases, with 4 bases spanning the gap.

Concerning this clone: The read terminates 3 residues before the CDR3 end, so the remaining end is supplied by the germline J gene. The chain is built from TRBV19 and TRBJ2-7, with a weak D call TRBD1 (5 bases). The germline gives CDR1 LNHDA, CDR2 SQIVND (reference sequence). The V end lost 3 bases, the J end lost 1 base, and 13 bases lay between the germline ends. This CDR3 comprises 15 residues. The CDR3 spells CASSIWQGLSYEQYF. The DNA read from the CDR3 is TGTGCCAGTAGTATCTGGCAGGGATTATCCTACGAG.

About this clone itself: The CDR3 goes on 3 residues after the read ends, and that part is filled in from the germline J gene. V is TRBV18 and J is TRBJ1-2, with TRBD1 as a possible D gene (6 bases). With 1 base removed from V and 5 bases from J, the gap between germline ends came to 11 bases. This CDR3 contains 14 residues. CDR1 is KGHSH and CDR2 is LQKENI in the germline V gene. CDR3 DNA (partial): TGTGCCAGCTCACCACTGGACAGATTTTATGGC. This translates into CASSPLDRFYG. The CDR3 in full is CASSPLDRFYGYTF. The full variable domain, its missing parts supplied by reference TRBV18 and TRBJ1-2, is NAGVMQNPRHLVRRRGQEARLRCSPMKGHSHVYWYRQLPEEGLKFMVYLQKENIIDESGMPKERFSAEFPKEGPSILRIQQVVRGDSAAYFCASSPLDRFYGYTFGSGTRLTVV.

On this clone itself: With the read ending 3 residues before the CDR3 end, the germline J gene is used to fill in that end. The chain couples TRBV19 to TRBJ2-7; TRBD2 matches 14 bases. The J segment lost 6 bases and the V segment lost 5 bases, leaving 3 bases of the junction unmatched. CDR1 LNHDA and CDR2 SQIVND come from the germline V gene (reference sequence). This CDR3 contains 14 residues. The sequenced CDR3 bases are TGTGCCAGTAGTCTGGGGACTAGCGGGAGCGAG. Amino acids: CASSLGTSGSE. The CDR3 in its entirety is CASSLGTSGSEQYF.

On this clone itself: With the read ending 3 residues before the CDR3 end, the germline J gene is used to fill in that end. The chain is built from TRBV7-8 and TRBJ2-2; D is perhaps TRBD2 (7 bases). Germline loops: CDR1 SGHVS, CDR2 FQNEAQ. This CDR3 comprises 17 residues. Incomplete CDR3 DNA: TGTGCCAGCAGCTTAGTTGGGGGGGCGCGGACTAATGAAAAG. The encoded protein is CASSLVGGARTNEK. The complete CDR3 sequence is CASSLVGGARTNEKLFF.

Of note for this clone: The read falls 3 residues short of the CDR3 end, and the missing part is taken from the germline J gene. This chain uses TRBV29-1 with TRBJ2-1; TRBD2 aligns across 13 bases. The CDR3 runs 16 residues. The V segment lost 3 bases and the J segment 7 bases; nucleotides outside the gene matches: 9. Germline V gives CDR1 SQVTM, CDR2 ANQGSEA. CDR3 bases read: TGCAGCGTTGACAGTGGACTAGCGGGAGTTAGTAATGAG. This gives the protein CSVDSGLAGVSNE. The whole CDR3 sequence is CSVDSGLAGVSNEQFF.

Details on this clone: The read falls 3 residues short of the CDR3 end, and the missing part is taken from the germline J gene. J is TRBJ2-4 and V is TRBV18; maybe TRBD1 (6 bases). The CDR3 consists of 14 residues. Germline CDR1 KGHSH, CDR2 LQKENI. Incomplete CDR3 DNA: TGTGCCAGCTCACCACTGGACAGATTTTATGGT. Translated, it gives CASSPLDRFYG. The entire CDR3 is CASSPLDRFYGQYF.

To note about this clone: The DNA ends 3 residues before the CDR3 does, and the rest of the CDR3 is filled in from the germline J gene. The chain is built from TRBV20-1 and TRBJ1-4; a possible D gene is TRBD1 (5 bases). CDR3 size: 13 residues. V was clipped by 3 bases and J by 4 bases, with 9 bases between them. Germline loops: CDR1 DFQATT, CDR2 SNEGSKA (reference sequence). This CDR3 is CSASIQGNEKLFF. CDR3 bases read: TGCAGTGCTAGCATTCAGGGTAATGAAAAA.

In the case of this clone: The sequence runs out 3 residues before the end of the CDR3; the remainder is reconstructed from the germline J gene. Other DNA variants within this sample encode the same CDR3. The genes are TRBV7-3 and TRBJ1-2, with 7 bases aligning to TRBD1. The J segment lost 3 bases and the V segment lost 5 bases, leaving 6 bases of the junction unmatched. Per germline, CDR1 SGHTA and CDR2 FQGTGA. The length of the CDR3 is 14 residues. The part of the CDR3 DNA that was read is TGTGCCAGCAGCCATGACAGGGTAGACTATGGC. Protein product: CASSHDRVDYG. The entire CDR3 is CASSHDRVDYGYTF.

With respect to this clone: The CDR3 extends 3 residues past the end of the read, so its final part is completed from the germline J gene. The gene calls are TRBV20-1 and TRBJ2-1; D perhaps matches TRBD2 (5 bases). The length of the CDR3 is 12 residues. Trimming took off 1 base at V and 9 bases at J, with 10 bases between the two ends. In germline, CDR1 is DFQATT, CDR2 SNEGSKA (reference sequence). This CDR3 reads CSARGRGAEQFF. The sequenced CDR3 bases are TGCAGTGCTAGAGGTCGGGGAGCTGAG.

About this clone: With the read ending 3 residues before the CDR3 end, the germline J gene is used to fill in that end. V gene TRBV18 combines with J gene TRBJ1-2; D is ambiguous. This CDR3 is built from 16 residues. Germline CDR1 reads KGHSH; CDR2 reads LQKENI. CDR3 sequence: CASSPPLTSSTDTYTF. The part of the CDR3 DNA that was read is TGTGCCAGCTCACCACCTCTGACCTCTAGCACAGATACC.

Concerning this clone itself: The CDR3 extends 3 residues past the end of the read, so its final part is completed from the germline J gene. The genes are TRBV18 and TRBJ1-1; TRBD1 might be the D (5 bases). The CDR3 contains 15 residues. V lost 3 bases and J 1 base, leaving 12 bases between the germline ends. Per germline, CDR1 KGHSH and CDR2 LQKENI. CDR3 DNA, as far as it was read: TGTGCCAGCTCACCCAGGGAGGCTCGGAACACTGAA. Translating gives CASSPREARNTE. In full, the CDR3 reads CASSPREARNTEAFF.

About this clone: The observed sequence ends 3 residues before the CDR3 terminus, with the missing tail filled in from the germline J gene. The V call is TRBV5-1, the J call TRBJ2-5, with 12 bases aligning to TRBD2. Looked up from germline, CDR1 is SGHRS and CDR2 is YFSETQ. After removal of 3 bases from V and 6 bases from J, the junction contained 6 bases not matched to a gene. This CDR3 has 15 residues. CDR3 protein: CASSSSSGGAQTQYF. The DNA read from the CDR3 is TGCGCCAGCAGCTCCTCTAGCGGGGGGGCACAGACC.

The CDR3: CASSAEGGGSDEQFF. Incomplete CDR3 DNA: TGTGCCAGCAGCGCAGAAGGGGGGGGCAGCGATGAG. The V call is TRBV13, the J call TRBJ2-1, with a tentative D call TRBD2 (7 bases). The CDR3 is cut off 3 residues early in the read; its end comes from the germline J gene. CDR3 size: 15 residues. Germline V gene sequence: CDR1 PRHDT, CDR2 FYEKMQ (reference sequence). Trimming left V 5 bases short and J 8 bases short, with 19 bases between. Using reference TRBV13 and TRBJ2-1 for the parts outside the CDR3, the full variable domain is AAGVIQSPRHLIKEKRETATLKCYPIPRHDTVYWYQQGPGQDPQFLISFYEKMQSDKGSIPDRFSAQQFSDYHSELNMSSLELGDSALYFCASSAEGGGSDEQFFGPGTRLTVL.

Of note for this clone: The sequence runs out 3 residues before the end of the CDR3; the remainder is reconstructed from the germline J gene. The chain combines TRBV19 with TRBJ2-3, with TRBD1 matching 7 bases. CDR1 is LNHDA, CDR2 SQIVND, per germline (reference sequence). The CDR3 is 14 amino acids. V was pared by 7 bases and J by 4 bases, with 8 bases of the junction left unmatched. The CDR3 spells CASTRGQWADTQYF. The CDR3 bases that were read are TGTGCCAGTACGAGGGGGCAGTGGGCAGATACG.

The CDR3 spells CASSLRSGGTDTYTF. The sequenced part of the CDR3 DNA is TGTGCCAGCAGCTTGAGGTCTGGAGGGACAGATACC. The J gene is TRBJ1-2, the V gene TRBV7-2; 7 bases map to TRBD1. The CDR3 extends 3 residues past the end of the read, so its final part is completed from the germline J gene. CDR3 length: 15 amino acids. CDR1 and CDR2 (germline): SGHTA, FQGNSA. The complete variable domain, with remaining parts taken from reference TRBV7-2 and TRBJ1-2, reads GAGVSQSPSNKVTEKGKDVELRCDPISGHTALYWYRQSLGQGLEFLIYFQGNSAPDKSGLPSDRFSAERTGGSVSTLTIQRTQQEDSAVYLCASSLRSGGTDTYTFGSGTRLTVV.

The CDR3 loop is CASLPQLGGRDEQYF. The covered CDR3 bases are TGTGCCAGCTTGCCTCAATTGGGGGGGCGGGACGAG. This chain connects TRBV11-2 to TRBJ2-7; D possibly corresponds to TRBD2 (7 bases). The DNA ends 3 residues before the CDR3 does, and the rest of the CDR3 is filled in from the germline J gene. Per the germline V gene, CDR1 is SGHAT and CDR2 is FQNNGV. Trimming took off 8 bases at V and 5 bases at J, with 22 bases between the two ends. The CDR3 has 15 residues.

About this clone itself: Coverage ceases 3 residues before the CDR3 finishes, and the germline J gene fills in the end. The chain recombines TRBV7-2 with TRBJ1-2, with 8 nucleotides matching TRBD1. The germline CDR1 and CDR2 sequences are SGHTA and FQGNSA. Trimming at V came to 5 bases and at J to 1 base, leaving 6 bases not matched to a gene. The length of the CDR3 is 15 residues. The CDR3 region is CASSGPTGGNYGYTF. The CDR3 bases that were read are TGTGCCAGCAGCGGACCCACAGGGGGTAACTATGGC.

A remark on this clone: The read terminates 3 residues before the CDR3 end, so the remaining end is supplied by the germline J gene. The J gene is TRBJ1-5, the V gene TRBV20-1, with 11 bases identical to TRBD1. The trim removed 5 bases at V and 7 bases at J, leaving 10 bases unmatched. There are 15 residues in the CDR3. Per germline, CDR1 DFQATT and CDR2 SNEGSKA (reference sequence). The CDR3 DNA, read in part, is TGCAGTGCTGAGGACAGGGGGCGCCGGGGGCAGCCC. It encodes CSAEDRGRRGQP. The whole CDR3 reads CSAEDRGRRGQPQHF.

For this clone: From the germline J gene comes the end of the CDR3, since the read stops 3 residues before it. The J gene is TRBJ2-3, the V gene TRBV18, with 9 bases identical to TRBD2. The length of the CDR3 is 16 residues. V lost 1 base to trimming and J lost 2 bases; unmatched junction nucleotides: 4. Germline values: CDR1 KGHSH, CDR2 LQKENI. The sequenced part of the CDR3 DNA is TGTGCCAGCTCACCACGGCCTAGCGGGGACACAGATACG. Amino acid sequence: CASSPRPSGDTDT. The entire CDR3 protein reads CASSPRPSGDTDTQYF. Looking up the rest from reference TRBV18 and TRBJ2-3 gives the full variable domain: NAGVMQNPRHLVRRRGQEARLRCSPMKGHSHVYWYRQLPEEGLKFMVYLQKENIIDESGMPKERFSAEFPKEGPSILRIQQVVRGDSAAYFCASSPRPSGDTDTQYFGPGTRLTVL.

On this clone itself: With the read ending 3 residues before the CDR3 end, the germline J gene is used to fill in that end. This sequence joins TRBV9 and TRBJ2-1; a weak D match, TRBD1 (5 bases). Germline CDR1 and CDR2: SGDLS and YYNGEE. The CDR3 has 13 amino acids. V lost 2 bases and J lost 3, with 6 bases in between. The CDR3: CASSVQGYNEQFF. The sequenced CDR3 bases are TGTGCCAGCAGCGTTCAGGGCTACAATGAG.